These 24 T cell receptor beta chains share one sample of origin, sequenced in a study of CD8+CD57+ T cells in acquired aplastic anemia. According to the study, genomic DNA was the template for TCR beta VDJ and CDR3 profiling. In TCRdb, the reads were re-called with MiXCR into one record per CDR3 protein. The sample contains 400,000 to 450,000 distinct CDR3 sequences, just under 70% of which appear only once. The sequencing input was sorted CD4+, CD8+, or CD8+CD57+ T cells (not recorded which) from PBMCs. The receptor set was obtained from a human donor in good health, serving as a control.

The genes are TRBV7-9 and TRBJ2-5; 13 bases are shared with TRBD2. The CDR3 has 15 amino acids. The junction had 5 bases not matched to a gene; V was cut back by 3 bases and J by 7 bases. CDR1 and CDR2 from the germline V gene are SEHNR and FQNEAQ (reference sequence). The CDR3 coding sequence is TGTGCCAGCAGCTTGGGACTAGCGGGGCGAGGGACCCAGTACTTC. Its translation: CASSLGLAGRGTQYF.

This clonotype was observed a single time. Germline and junction disagree at one end, which may indicate a read error. The rearrangement joins TRBV10-3 to TRBJ1-6, with D possibly matching TRBD1 (6 bases). This CDR3 region has 13 residues. Per germline, CDR1 ENHRY and CDR2 SYGVKD. The CDR3: CAGRGAGGSPFHF. DNA of the CDR3: TGTGCCGGCCGGGGGGCCGGGGGATCACCCTTCCACTTT.

The chain combines TRBV2 with TRBJ1-2, with 8 bases aligning to TRBD1. The J segment lost 0 bases and the V segment lost 5 bases, leaving 8 bases of the junction unmatched. The CDR3 spans 16 residues. Looked up from germline, CDR1 is SNHLY and CDR2 is FYNNEI. CDR3: CASSYSETGANYGYTF. The CDR3 coding sequence is TGTGCCAGCAGTTACTCTGAGACAGGGGCTAACTATGGCTACACCTTC.

Details on this clonotype: A much larger clone lies a single base off, so this may be a read error. This sequence joins TRBV6-1 and TRBJ1-2; 7 nucleotides match TRBD1. This CDR3 contains 15 residues. Germline V gene data show CDR1 as MNHNS and CDR2 as SASEGT. V lost 4 bases, J lost 4 bases, and 9 bases stayed unmatched. CDR3 amino acids: CASSGAGGIGYGYTF. CDR3 coding DNA: TGTGCCAGCAGTGGTGCAGGGGGTATTGGCTATGGCTACACCTTC.

This clonotype was recorded a few times. Since no conserved phenylalanine or tryptophan closes the CDR3, a read error is the likely cause. The DNA is omitted, as the CDR3 cannot be located on it reliably, and the CDR3 follows TCRdb's listing. The V call is TRBV7-2, the J call TRBJ2-7; TRBD1, the table's D call, was not compared with the DNA. Germline CDR1 is SGHTA and CDR2 is FQGNSA. The CDR3 is 8 amino acids long, termini counted. CDR3 loop: CASSQPGT.

The chain carries TRBV7-2 and TRBJ2-1; TRBD2 matches 15 bases. CDR3 size: 20 residues. With V trimmed by 2 bases and J by 4 bases, 12 bases remained unmatched. The germline V gene encodes CDR1 SGHTA and CDR2 FQGNSA. The CDR3 nucleotides are TGTGCCAGCAGCTTAACCGGACTAGCGGGGGGGCAGGCCGATTACAATGAGCAGTTCTTC. Its protein product is CASSLTGLAGGQADYNEQFF.

On this clonotype: An end of the junction does not agree with germline; a read error may underlie this. The V and J genes are TRBV2 and TRBJ1-3; TRBD1 is a possible D gene (6 bases). This CDR3 is 15 amino acids long. Germline V gene sequence: CDR1 SNHLY, CDR2 FYNNEI. CDR3 in amino acids: CASSLRQDSGSTIYF. CDR3 bases: TGTGCTAGCAGTCTACGACAGGACTCTGGAAGCACCATATATTTT.

This clonotype was counted at least ten times. The chain joins TRBV30 to TRBJ1-4, with D possibly matching TRBD1 (5 bases). The CDR3 consists of 16 residues. From germline, CDR1 is GTSNPN and CDR2 SVGIG (reference sequence). Trimming took 2 bases from V and 2 from J, leaving 15 bases between them. The CDR3 DNA reads TGTGCCTGGAGTAAAGGACACCCAGGTACTAATGAAAAACTGTTTTTT. This encodes CAWSKGHPGTNEKLFF.

This chain uses TRBV9 with TRBJ2-7, with TRBD2 matching 9 bases. Germline V gene sequence: CDR1 SGDLS, CDR2 YYNGEE. The CDR3 is 16 amino acids. Germline trimming cut 5 bases from V and 2 bases from J; bases unmatched to any gene: 11. The CDR3 is CASSVGAGGTTYEQYF. The CDR3 DNA reads as TGTGCCAGCAGTGTTGGAGCGGGGGGCACCACCTACGAGCAGTACTTC.

V is TRBV20-1 and J is TRBJ2-7; 10 bases are shared with TRBD1. Germline values: CDR1 DFQATT, CDR2 SNEGSKA (reference sequence). Unmatched junction bases numbered 11, after V lost 6 bases and J lost 6 bases. The CDR3 is 14 amino acids. CDR3 nucleotide sequence: TGCAGTGCCAGATCCGGGACAGGGGATGTCGAGCAGTACTTC. Amino acids: CSARSGTGDVEQYF.

This clonotype has more than one count but fewer than ten. V gene TRBV20-1 combines with J gene TRBJ2-5; D is unresolved. The CDR3 is made up of 12 amino acids. V gave up 0 bases and J gave up 6 bases, with 8 bases separating them. Per germline, CDR1 DFQATT and CDR2 SNEGSKA (reference sequence). The CDR3 DNA reads as TGCAGTGCTAGAGATCCCTCAAAGACCCAGTACTTC. Protein sequence: CSARDPSKTQYF.

This clonotype was detected ten times or more. The chain recombines TRBV5-1 with TRBJ2-3, with TRBD1 as a possible D gene (6 bases). This CDR3 contains 16 residues. V shed 1 base and J shed 3 bases, with 15 bases lying between them. CDR1 is SGHRS and CDR2 is YFSETQ in the germline V gene. In DNA, the CDR3 is TGCGCCAGCAGCTTGCCCACAGGGCAGGGAACAGATACGCAGTATTTT. Translated: CASSLPTGQGTDTQYF.

The rearrangement joins TRBV6-6 to TRBJ1-6, with D possibly TRBD1 on 6 matching bases. The length of the CDR3 is 15 residues. The germline V gene encodes CDR1 MNHNY and CDR2 SVGAGI (reference sequence). Trimming left V 5 bases short and J 9 bases short, with 17 bases between. The CDR3 sequence is CASSRDRNYASPLHF. DNA of the CDR3: TGTGCCAGCAGTCGCGACAGGAACTATGCTTCACCCCTCCACTTT.

This CDR3 is CASSPRGAGYEQHTF. CDR3 DNA: TGTGCCAGCAGCCCGCGGGGGGCGGGCTACGAGCAGCACACTTTC. This chain uses TRBV7-2 with TRBJ2-6, with 8 bases aligning to TRBD2. V shed 5 bases, J shed 19 bases, and the junction held 19 bases outside the gene matches. CDR1 and CDR2 from the germline V gene are SGHTA and FQGNSA. CDR3 length equals 15 residues.

This clonotype came up many times. This sequence joins TRBV20-1 and TRBJ1-4; unclear D gene. The CDR3 spans 13 residues. V was trimmed by 5 bases and J by 7 bases, leaving 14 bases between them. CDR1 and CDR2 (germline): DFQATT, SNEGSKA (reference sequence). Here the CDR3 DNA reads TGCAGTGCTTCAAAGGGTGATAGTGAAAAACTGTTTTTT. This encodes CSASKGDSEKLFF.

This chain connects TRBV25-1 to TRBJ2-3; 11 nucleotides line up with TRBD2. Germline CDR1 reads MGHDK; CDR2 reads SYGVNS. The CDR3 is made up of 15 amino acids. The V segment lost 4 bases and the J segment 0 bases; nucleotides outside the gene matches: 0. In nucleotides, the CDR3 is TGTGCCAGCAGTGGACTAGCGGGGAGCACAGATACGCAGTATTTT. Its translation is CASSGLAGSTDTQYF.

This clonotype was observed a single time. This chain links TRBV20-1 with TRBJ2-5; either TRBD1 or TRBD2 may supply D (5 bases each). The length of the CDR3 is 11 residues. V lost 8 bases to trimming and J lost 14 bases, with 21 bases between them. CDR1 DFQATT and CDR2 SNEGSKA come from the germline V gene (reference sequence). The CDR3 sequence: CSPRGSEAFYF. The CDR3 coding sequence is TGCAGTCCGAGGGGTTCTGAAGCTTTCTACTTC.

About this clonotype: Germline and junction disagree at one end, which may indicate a read error. V gene TRBV25-1 combines with J gene TRBJ2-1; TRBD1 or TRBD2 may be the D gene (6 bases each). CDR3 size: 13 residues. Germline assignment: CDR1 MGHDK and CDR2 SYGVNS. CDR3: CACSEQGLNEQFF. DNA for the CDR3: TGCGCCTGCAGTGAACAGGGACTCAATGAGCAGTTCTTC.

This clonotype has at least ten counts. CDR3 nucleotides: TGTGCCAGCAGTTTAAGAGGGGGCGGCCGATATCAGCCCCAGCATTTT. As protein: CASSLRGGGRYQPQHF. The genes are TRBV12-3 or TRBV12-4 and TRBJ1-5; 7 bases align to TRBD1. V dropped 2 bases and J dropped 5; count of bases not matched to a gene: 9. This CDR3 region has 16 residues.

The rearrangement links TRBV5-1 to TRBJ2-5; TRBD2 is a possible D gene (7 bases). The CDR3 loop spans 13 amino acids. Trimming removed 4 bases at V and 9 bases at J, with 16 bases between. The germline V gene encodes CDR1 SGHRS and CDR2 YFSETQ. This CDR3 reads CASSPAGEGAQYF. The CDR3 DNA is TGCGCCAGCAGCCCCGCGGGAGAGGGGGCCCAGTACTTC.

Points on this clonotype: Sequence at one end of the junction differs from germline and may be a read error. The V gene is TRBV7-2, the J gene TRBJ2-3; perhaps TRBD2 as D (5 bases). The CDR3 is 17 amino acids. Germline V lookup: CDR1 SGHTA, CDR2 FQGNSA. CDR3 sequence (DNA): TGTGCCAGCTCCCTCCGGGCGGGTACCACTGACACTGATACACAGTATTTT. Amino acids: CASSLRAGTTDTDTQYF.

The chain links TRBV29-1 to TRBJ2-5; possible D gene TRBD2, 7 bases. Trimming stripped 4 bases from V and 2 bases from J, with 14 bases between. This CDR3 spans 14 amino acids. CDR1 and CDR2 from the germline V gene are SQVTM and ANQGSEA. The CDR3 DNA sequence: TGCAGCGTTGCTGGGGGGGCCGTTCAAGAGACCCAGTACTTC. It translates to CSVAGGAVQETQYF.

This chain connects TRBV7-2 to TRBJ2-2; TRBD2 aligns across 12 bases. V lost 4 bases and J lost 7; bases outside the gene matches: 16. The CDR3 sequence is 19 residues long. Per the germline V gene, CDR1 is SGHTA and CDR2 is FQGNSA. CDR3 loop: CASSSRGGASGGASGELFF. The DNA for the CDR3 is TGTGCCAGCAGCTCTCGAGGTGGGGCTAGCGGGGGGGCGAGCGGGGAGCTGTTTTTT.

The DNA for the CDR3 is TGCAGTGCTAGTAAGGTCGGTATCGAGCGCTACACCTTC. It translates to CSASKVGIERYTF. The J gene is TRBJ1-2, the V gene TRBV20-1; D gene unclear. The length of the CDR3 is 13 residues. V was clipped by 3 bases and J by 9 bases, with 17 bases between them. Germline-derived CDR1 and CDR2 are DFQATT and SNEGSKA (reference sequence).